Shown below are 21 T cell receptor beta chains from a single sample sequenced in a study of vaccination effects on CD4 cells after COVID-19. ViraFEST used viral peptide pools to expand antigen-specific CD4+ T cells before sequencing. Upon completion of around 9 days in culture, CD4+ T cells were isolated. Vaccinated recipients, who were negative for nucleocapsid antibodies, had no history of SARS-CoV-2 infection. Here immunoSEQ multiplex PCR was the method, and the copy in TCRdb shows in-frame clones only, minus some. This table holds 65,000 to 85,000 clones, roughly 80% found once. These receptors have no identified antigens. Material: CD4+ T cells from PBMCs cultured with SARS-CoV-2 spike peptides, obtained before COVID-19 vaccination. The receptors stem from a human donor who received a COVID-19 vaccine.

This chain links TRBV6-1 with TRBJ2-4, with D possibly TRBD1 on 6 matching bases. The CDR3 extends over 15 amino acids. The germline V and J ends were trimmed by 6 bases and 1 base, with 13 bases remaining between them. The germline V gene encodes CDR1 MNHNS and CDR2 SASEGT. CDR3 residues: CASRGQENAKNIQYF. The DNA of the CDR3 is TGTGCCAGCAGGGGACAAGAGAACGCCAAAAACATTCAGTACTTC.

V gene TRBV12-3 or TRBV12-4 combines with J gene TRBJ1-5; maybe TRBD1 (6 bases). V was trimmed by 1 base and J by 9 bases, leaving 10 bases between them. This CDR3 has 13 amino acids. The CDR3 nucleotides are TGTGCCAGCAGTTTAGACAGGGTTTGGCCCCAGCATTTT. It encodes CASSLDRVWPQHF.

This clone was detected a few times. The chain uses TRBV5-1 and TRBJ2-3, with 9 bases fitting TRBD2. Looked up from germline, CDR1 is SGHRS and CDR2 is YFSETQ. The CDR3 length is 15 residues. V was clipped by 2 bases and J by 0 bases; unmatched bases: 1. The CDR3 DNA reads as TGCGCCAGCAGCTTCCTAGCGGGGAGCACAGATACGCAGTATTTT. This encodes CASSFLAGSTDTQYF.

This chain uses TRBV27 with TRBJ1-2, with a tentative D call TRBD1 (6 bases). CDR1 MNHEY and CDR2 SMNVEV come from the germline V gene (reference sequence). Trimming stripped 5 bases from V and 3 bases from J, with 10 bases between. The CDR3 covers 13 residues. This chain's CDR3 is CASSPQGDYGYTF. The CDR3 coding sequence is TGTGCCAGCAGTCCACAGGGTGACTATGGCTACACCTTC.

The V gene is TRBV5-8, the J gene TRBJ1-1; the match to TRBD1 covers 7 bases. The CDR3 is made up of 15 amino acids. Germline assignment: CDR1 SGHTS and CDR2 YDEGEE. Trimming cost V 2 bases and J 3 bases; bases outside gene matches: 7. This chain's CDR3 is CASSFPGGDDTEAFF. CDR3 bases: TGTGCCAGCAGCTTTCCAGGGGGAGACGACACTGAAGCTTTCTTT.

The genes are TRBV5-6 and TRBJ2-3; the match to TRBD2 covers 10 bases. The CDR3 sequence is 15 residues long. The J segment lost 4 bases and the V segment lost 2 bases, leaving 4 bases of the junction unmatched. CDR1 SGHDT and CDR2 YYEEEE come from the germline V gene. The CDR3 DNA reads TGTGCCAGCAGCTTTCGGACTAGCGGACCAGATACGCAGTATTTT. It is translated as CASSFRTSGPDTQYF.

The V call is TRBV28, the J call TRBJ1-2; D gene uncertain. The CDR3 is 14 amino acids. The germline V gene has CDR1 MDHEN and CDR2 SYDVKM. V was shortened by 2 bases and J by 5 bases, with 12 bases between the two germline ends. CDR3 coding DNA: TGTGCCAGCAGTTTAATTAACCCAGTATATGGCTACACCTTC. It codes for CASSLINPVYGYTF.

This chain connects TRBV11-2 to TRBJ2-7, with D unclear. Germline loops: CDR1 SGHAT, CDR2 FQNNGV. Trimming removed 2 bases at V and 2 bases at J, with 10 bases between. The CDR3 runs 14 residues. In DNA form, the CDR3 reads TGTGCCAGCAGCTTAAGCGACGGACCCTACGAGCAGTACGTC. Its translation: CASSLSDGPYEQYV.

In this sample, this clone turned up once. The rearrangement joins TRBV28 to TRBJ2-2; 8 bases match TRBD1. The germline gives CDR1 MDHEN, CDR2 SYDVKM. Losses at the gene ends were 8 bases for V and 7 bases for J; bases not matched to a gene: 12. This CDR3 has 15 residues. The CDR3 nucleotides are TGTGCCAGCCCAACCAGGCAGGGGGCCATCGGGGAGCTGTTTTTT. Its translation: CASPTRQGAIGELFF.

V is TRBV2 and J is TRBJ2-2; tentative D call: TRBD1 (6 bases). The CDR3 loop spans 15 amino acids. The V end lost 5 bases, the J end lost 0 bases, and 10 bases lay between the germline ends. Germline values: CDR1 SNHLY, CDR2 FYNNEI. The DNA of the CDR3 is TGTGCCAGCAGTCGGGGACAAACGAACACCGGGGAGCTGTTTTTT. Translation gives CASSRGQTNTGELFF.

The chain is built from TRBV11-2 and TRBJ2-5; D uncertain. This CDR3 is 14 amino acids long. CDR1 and CDR2 from the germline V gene are SGHAT and FQNNGV. V gave up 5 bases and J gave up 4 bases, with 14 bases separating them. CDR3 in amino acids: CASSRSSVRETQYF. The CDR3 DNA follows: TGTGCCAGCAGCCGAAGCTCTGTAAGAGAGACCCAGTACTTC.

This clone was counted a few times. The gene calls are TRBV5-6 and TRBJ1-2; TRBD1 matches 8 bases. Per germline, CDR1 SGHDT and CDR2 YYEEEE. The ends lost 1 base at V and 2 bases at J; junction bases unmatched: 7. The length of the CDR3 is 16 residues. Here the CDR3 DNA reads TGTGCCAGCAGCTTGATCGGACAGGGAGTCAACTATGGCTACACCTTC. Translating it yields CASSLIGQGVNYGYTF.

V gene TRBV7-9 combines with J gene TRBJ2-3; D uncertain. Germline V lookup: CDR1 SEHNR, CDR2 FQNEAQ (reference sequence). CDR3 length: 16 amino acids. The V gene lost 0 bases and the J gene lost 1 base, with 11 bases spanning the gap. The CDR3 loop reads CASSLAGFQGTDTQYF. CDR3 DNA sequence: TGTGCCAGCAGCTTAGCTGGGTTTCAGGGCACAGATACGCAGTATTTT.

The chain carries TRBV2 and TRBJ2-7; 10 nucleotides agree with TRBD2. Trimming removed 5 bases from V and 2 bases from J; junction bases left unmatched: 6. Germline CDR1 SNHLY, CDR2 FYNNEI. CDR3 length equals 15 residues. The CDR3 region has the DNA TGTGCCAGCAGTAGGCTAGCGGGGGCCGCCTACGAGCAGTACGTC. Translation gives CASSRLAGAAYEQYV.

The rearrangement joins TRBV18 to TRBJ2-5; TRBD1 is a possible D gene (5 bases). The V end lost 3 bases, the J end lost 4 bases, and 21 bases lay between the germline ends. Per germline, CDR1 KGHSH and CDR2 LQKENI. The CDR3 sequence is 17 residues long. DNA of the CDR3: TGTGCCAGCTCACCTGTTTCAGGGAAGGTCAAGGCAGAGACCCAGTACTTC. This gives the protein CASSPVSGKVKAETQYF.

This chain connects TRBV19 to TRBJ1-1; TRBD1 might be the D (6 bases). The CDR3 runs to 12 residues. The V end lost 8 bases, the J end lost 1 base, and 8 bases lay between the germline ends. Germline values: CDR1 LNHDA, CDR2 SQIVND (reference sequence). The DNA for the CDR3 is TGTGCCAGTCGGACAGCGAACACTGAAGCTTTCTTT. This codes for CASRTANTEAFF.

The chain combines TRBV7-3 with TRBJ2-2, with TRBD2 identical over 9 bases. CDR3 length equals 15 residues. Germline CDR1 is SGHTA and CDR2 is FQGTGA. The junction had 1 base not matched to a gene; V was cut back by 3 bases and J by 2 bases. CDR3 region: CASSLGLANTGELFF. CDR3 in DNA: TGTGCCAGCAGCTTGGGACTAGCAAACACCGGGGAGCTGTTTTTT.

The chain employs TRBV9 and TRBJ2-2; 10 bases are a match to TRBD1. The CDR3 contains 17 residues. Germline lookup yields CDR1 SGDLS and CDR2 YYNGEE. The J segment lost 3 bases and the V segment lost 0 bases, leaving 5 bases of the junction unmatched. In nucleotides, the CDR3 is TGTGCCAGCAGCGTAGGACAGGGGGCAGGGGACACCGGGGAGCTGTTTTTT. The encoded protein is CASSVGQGAGDTGELFF.

The V gene is TRBV19, the J gene TRBJ2-3; a possible D gene is TRBD1 (6 bases). CDR1 is LNHDA, CDR2 SQIVND, per germline (reference sequence). The CDR3 loop spans 14 amino acids. V gave up 10 bases and J gave up 5 bases, with 19 bases separating them. CDR3 sequence reads: CATRPGQAVDTQYF. CDR3 in DNA: TGTGCCACTCGGCCGGGACAAGCCGTAGATACGCAGTATTTT.

The V gene is TRBV7-2, the J gene TRBJ2-2, with 7 bases identical to TRBD2. The V segment lost 5 bases and the J segment 7 bases; nucleotides outside the gene matches: 10. Germline CDR1 is SGHTA and CDR2 is FQGNSA. The CDR3 covers 15 residues. CDR3 sequence (DNA): TGTGCCAGCAGCCTACTCGGCCGGGACTACGGGGAGCTGTTTTTT. Translated: CASSLLGRDYGELFF.

The V gene is TRBV28, the J gene TRBJ2-5; 9 bases align to TRBD2. The CDR3 is 15 residues long. Germline V lookup: CDR1 MDHEN, CDR2 SYDVKM. V dropped 3 bases and J dropped 5; count of bases not matched to a gene: 7. CDR3 in DNA: TGTGCCAGCAGTTTGGCGGGGGGGCCAGCCGAGACCCAGTACTTC. Translating it yields CASSLAGGPAETQYF.